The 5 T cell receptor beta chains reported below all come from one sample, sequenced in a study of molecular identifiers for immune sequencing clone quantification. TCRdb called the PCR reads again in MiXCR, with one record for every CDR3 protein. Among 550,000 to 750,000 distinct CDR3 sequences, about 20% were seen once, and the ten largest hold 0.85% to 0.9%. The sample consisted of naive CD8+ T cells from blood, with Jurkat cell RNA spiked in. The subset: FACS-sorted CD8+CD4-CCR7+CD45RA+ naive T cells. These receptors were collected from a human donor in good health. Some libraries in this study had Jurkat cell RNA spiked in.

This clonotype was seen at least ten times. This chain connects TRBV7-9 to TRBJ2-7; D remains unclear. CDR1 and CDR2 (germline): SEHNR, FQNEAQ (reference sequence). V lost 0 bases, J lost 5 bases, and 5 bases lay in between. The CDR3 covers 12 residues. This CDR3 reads CASSLAVDEQYF. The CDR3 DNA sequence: TGTGCCAGCAGCTTAGCTGTCGACGAGCAGTACTTC.

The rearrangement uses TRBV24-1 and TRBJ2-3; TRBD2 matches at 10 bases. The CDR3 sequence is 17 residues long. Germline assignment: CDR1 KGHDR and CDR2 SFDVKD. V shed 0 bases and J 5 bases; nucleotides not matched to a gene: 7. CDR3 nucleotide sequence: TGTGCCACCAGTGATTTGCAAGCGGGGGGGTGTGGAGATACGCAGTATTTT. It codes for CATSDLQAGGCGDTQYF.

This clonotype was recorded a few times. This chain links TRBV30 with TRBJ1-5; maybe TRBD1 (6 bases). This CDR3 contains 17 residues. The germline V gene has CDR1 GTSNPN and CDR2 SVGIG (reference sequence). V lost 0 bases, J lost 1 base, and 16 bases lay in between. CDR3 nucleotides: TGTGCCTGGAGTGTACGGTTAAGGGGGGGAAGCAATCAGCCCCAGCATTTT. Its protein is CAWSVRLRGGSNQPQHF.

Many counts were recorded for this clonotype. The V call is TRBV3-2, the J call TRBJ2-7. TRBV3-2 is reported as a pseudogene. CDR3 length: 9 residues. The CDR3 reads CAIVHEQYF. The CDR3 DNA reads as TGTGCCATCGTCCACGAGCAGTACTTC.

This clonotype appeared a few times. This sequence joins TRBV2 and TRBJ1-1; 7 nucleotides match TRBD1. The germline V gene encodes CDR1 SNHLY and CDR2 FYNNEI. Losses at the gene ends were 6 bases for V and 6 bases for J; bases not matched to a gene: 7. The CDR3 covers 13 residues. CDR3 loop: CASRSTGWSEAFF. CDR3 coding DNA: TGTGCCAGCAGGTCGACAGGGTGGTCTGAAGCTTTCTTT.